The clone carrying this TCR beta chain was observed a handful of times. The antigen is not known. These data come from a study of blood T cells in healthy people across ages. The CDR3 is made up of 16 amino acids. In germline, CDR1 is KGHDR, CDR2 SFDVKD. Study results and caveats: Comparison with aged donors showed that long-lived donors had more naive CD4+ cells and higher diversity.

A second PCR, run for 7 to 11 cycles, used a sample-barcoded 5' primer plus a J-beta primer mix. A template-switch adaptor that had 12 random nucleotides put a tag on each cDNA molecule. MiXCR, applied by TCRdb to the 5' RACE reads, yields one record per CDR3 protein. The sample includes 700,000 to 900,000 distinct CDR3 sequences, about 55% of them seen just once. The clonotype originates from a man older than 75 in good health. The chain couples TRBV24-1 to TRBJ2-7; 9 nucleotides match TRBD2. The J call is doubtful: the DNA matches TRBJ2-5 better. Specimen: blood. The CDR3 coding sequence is TGTGCCACCAGTGATCCCGGACTAGCGTCATCCGAGACCCAGTACTTC. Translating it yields CATSDPGLASSETQYF.